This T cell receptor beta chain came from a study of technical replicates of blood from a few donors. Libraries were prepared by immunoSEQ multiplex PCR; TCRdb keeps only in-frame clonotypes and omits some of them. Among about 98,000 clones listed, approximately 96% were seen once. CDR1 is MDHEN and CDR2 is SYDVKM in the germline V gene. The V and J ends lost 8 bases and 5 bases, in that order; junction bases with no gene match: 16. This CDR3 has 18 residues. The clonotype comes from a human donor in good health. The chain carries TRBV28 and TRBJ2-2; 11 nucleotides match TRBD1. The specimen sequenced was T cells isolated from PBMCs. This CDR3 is CASWGWTGGLLGTGELFF. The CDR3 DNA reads TGTGCCAGCTGGGGGTGGACAGGGGGCCTTTTAGGGACCGGGGAGCTGTTTTTT.